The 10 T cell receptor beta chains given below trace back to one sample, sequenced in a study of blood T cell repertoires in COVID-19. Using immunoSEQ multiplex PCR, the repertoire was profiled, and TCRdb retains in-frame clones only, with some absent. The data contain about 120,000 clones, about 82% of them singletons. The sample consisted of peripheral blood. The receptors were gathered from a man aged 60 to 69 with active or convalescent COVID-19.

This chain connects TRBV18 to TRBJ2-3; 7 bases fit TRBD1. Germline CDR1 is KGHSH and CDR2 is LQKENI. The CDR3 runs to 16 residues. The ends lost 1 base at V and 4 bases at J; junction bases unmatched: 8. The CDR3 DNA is TGTGCCAGCTCACCACAGGGGACAGCCCGGGCAGATACGCAGTATTTT. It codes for CASSPQGTARADTQYF. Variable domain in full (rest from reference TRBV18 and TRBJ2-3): NAGVMQNPRHLVRRRGQEARLRCSPMKGHSHVYWYRQLPEEGLKFMVYLQKENIIDESGMPKERFSAEFPKEGPSILRIQQVVRGDSAAYFCASSPQGTARADTQYFGPGTRLTVL.

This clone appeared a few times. CDR3 bases: TGTGCCAGCAGCTTGGGGGGGCGCACTGAAGCTTTCTTT. The encoded protein is CASSLGGRTEAFF. The V call is TRBV7-2, the J call TRBJ1-1, with D possibly matching TRBD1 (6 bases). The CDR3 loop spans 13 amino acids. From germline, CDR1 is SGHTA and CDR2 FQGNSA. The V end was cut by 3 bases, the J end by 4 bases, with 9 bases between.

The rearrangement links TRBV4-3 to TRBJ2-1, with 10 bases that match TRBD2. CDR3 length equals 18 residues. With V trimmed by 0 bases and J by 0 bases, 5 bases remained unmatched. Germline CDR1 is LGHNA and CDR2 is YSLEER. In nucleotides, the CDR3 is TGCGCCAGCAGCCAAGATATAGCGGGAGGTAACTCCTACAATGAGCAGTTCTTC. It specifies CASSQDIAGGNSYNEQFF.

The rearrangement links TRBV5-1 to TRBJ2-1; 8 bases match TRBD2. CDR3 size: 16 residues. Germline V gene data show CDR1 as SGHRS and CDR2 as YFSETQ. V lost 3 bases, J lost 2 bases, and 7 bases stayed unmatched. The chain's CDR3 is CASSYVAGKTYNEQFF. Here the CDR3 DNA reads TGCGCCAGCAGCTACGTAGCGGGAAAAACCTACAATGAGCAGTTCTTC.

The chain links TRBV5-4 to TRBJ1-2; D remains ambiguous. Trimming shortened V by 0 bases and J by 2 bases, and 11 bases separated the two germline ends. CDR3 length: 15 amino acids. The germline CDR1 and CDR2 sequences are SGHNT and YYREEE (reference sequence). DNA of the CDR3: TGTGCCAGCAGCTTGGCCAATTCTAACAACTATGGCTACACCTTC. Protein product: CASSLANSNNYGYTF.

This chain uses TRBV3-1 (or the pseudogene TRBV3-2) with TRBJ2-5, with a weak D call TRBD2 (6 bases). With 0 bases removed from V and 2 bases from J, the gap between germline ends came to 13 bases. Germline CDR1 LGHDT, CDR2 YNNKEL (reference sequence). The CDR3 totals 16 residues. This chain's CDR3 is CASSQESGLGQETQYF. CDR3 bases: TGTGCCAGCAGCCAAGAAAGCGGGTTGGGGCAAGAGACCCAGTACTTC.

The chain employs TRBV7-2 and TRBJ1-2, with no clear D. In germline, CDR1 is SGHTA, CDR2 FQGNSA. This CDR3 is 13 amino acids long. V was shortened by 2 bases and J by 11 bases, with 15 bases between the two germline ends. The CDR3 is CASSLNVRGRYTF. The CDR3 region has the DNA TGTGCCAGCAGCTTAAACGTCCGAGGGCGGTACACCTTC.

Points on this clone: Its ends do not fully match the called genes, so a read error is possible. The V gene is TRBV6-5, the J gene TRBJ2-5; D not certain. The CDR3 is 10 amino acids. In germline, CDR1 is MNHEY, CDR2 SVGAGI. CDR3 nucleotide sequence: TGTGCCAGCAGTTACTACGCCAAGCACTTC. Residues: CASSYYAKHF.

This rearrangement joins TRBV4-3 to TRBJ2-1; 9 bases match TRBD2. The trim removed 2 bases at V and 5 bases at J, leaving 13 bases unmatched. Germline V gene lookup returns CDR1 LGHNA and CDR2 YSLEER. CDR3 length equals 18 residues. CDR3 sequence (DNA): TGCGCCAGCAGCCAACGCCTAGCGGGATTAACAATAGACAATGAGCAGTTCTTC. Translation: CASSQRLAGLTIDNEQFF.

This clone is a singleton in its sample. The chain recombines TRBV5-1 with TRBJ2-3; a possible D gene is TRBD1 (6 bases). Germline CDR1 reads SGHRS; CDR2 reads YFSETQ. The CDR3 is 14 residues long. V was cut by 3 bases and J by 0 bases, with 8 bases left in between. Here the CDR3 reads CASSYRVSTDTQYF. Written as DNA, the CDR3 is TGCGCCAGCAGCTACAGGGTGAGCACAGATACGCAGTATTTT.